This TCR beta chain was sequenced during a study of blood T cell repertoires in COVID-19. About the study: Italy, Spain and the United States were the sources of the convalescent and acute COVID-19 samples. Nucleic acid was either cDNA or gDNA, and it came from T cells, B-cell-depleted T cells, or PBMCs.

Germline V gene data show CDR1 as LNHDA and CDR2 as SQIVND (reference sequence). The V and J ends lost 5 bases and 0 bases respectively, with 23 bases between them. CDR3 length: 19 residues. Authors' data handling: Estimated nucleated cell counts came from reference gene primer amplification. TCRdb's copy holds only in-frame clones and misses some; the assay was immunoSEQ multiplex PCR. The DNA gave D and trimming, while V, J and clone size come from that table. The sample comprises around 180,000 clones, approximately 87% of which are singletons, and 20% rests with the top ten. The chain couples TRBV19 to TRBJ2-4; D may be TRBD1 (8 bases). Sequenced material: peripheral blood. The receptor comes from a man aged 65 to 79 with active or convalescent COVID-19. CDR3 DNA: TGTGCCAGTAGTTCGGGGAGGGACAGGTCGGTTCTAGCCAAAAACATTCAGTACTTC. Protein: CASSSGRDRSVLAKNIQYF.